One T cell receptor (beta chain) is described in this entry. This sample is part of a study of blood T cells in healthy people across ages. PCR was performed a second time for roughly 7 to 12 cycles using a sample-barcoded 5' primer and a J-beta primer mix. Via MiXCR, TCRdb re-called the 5' RACE reads, giving one row per CDR3 protein. The table includes 600,000 to 850,000 distinct CDR3 sequences, about 25% detected once. With 3 bases removed from V and 9 bases from J, the gap between germline ends came to 13 bases. This CDR3 spans 13 amino acids. The germline CDR1 and CDR2 sequences are SGHRS and YFSETQ. A further study also used this sample, focusing on T cells of mothers and their children.

The rearrangement uses TRBV5-1 and TRBJ2-1, with D tentatively TRBD1 or TRBD2 (5 bases each). This TCR was sampled from a boy aged 10-17 years in good health. The sequenced sample consisted of blood. CDR3 DNA: TGCGCCAGCAGCTCTGAACTAGGGGTTGAGCAGTTCTTC. As protein: CASSSELGVEQFF.